This T cell receptor beta chain stems from a study of T cells after yellow fever vaccination. Study outcomes and limitations: Most primary-vaccination clones recurred post-booster (approximately 96% CD4, around 88% CD8).

The CDR3 contains 16 residues. Germline CDR1 and CDR2: SGHVS and FQNEAQ. V was pared by 4 bases and J by 4 bases, with 9 bases of the junction left unmatched. At least ten counts were recorded for this clonotype. Its antigen is not known. One entry per CDR3 protein results from TCRdb running MiXCR on the 5' RACE reads. The profile shows hundreds of thousands of distinct CDR3 sequences, around 12% of them singletons. This chain connects TRBV7-8 to TRBJ2-1; 8 nucleotides match TRBD2. This specimen was PBMCs, taken on the day of the yellow fever booster vaccination. This clonotype was obtained from a young man who received the YFV17D yellow fever vaccine. The CDR3, as DNA: TGTGCCAGCAGCTCCGAAGGACTAGCTACATACAATGAGCAGTTCTTC. Translated, it gives CASSSEGLATYNEQFF.